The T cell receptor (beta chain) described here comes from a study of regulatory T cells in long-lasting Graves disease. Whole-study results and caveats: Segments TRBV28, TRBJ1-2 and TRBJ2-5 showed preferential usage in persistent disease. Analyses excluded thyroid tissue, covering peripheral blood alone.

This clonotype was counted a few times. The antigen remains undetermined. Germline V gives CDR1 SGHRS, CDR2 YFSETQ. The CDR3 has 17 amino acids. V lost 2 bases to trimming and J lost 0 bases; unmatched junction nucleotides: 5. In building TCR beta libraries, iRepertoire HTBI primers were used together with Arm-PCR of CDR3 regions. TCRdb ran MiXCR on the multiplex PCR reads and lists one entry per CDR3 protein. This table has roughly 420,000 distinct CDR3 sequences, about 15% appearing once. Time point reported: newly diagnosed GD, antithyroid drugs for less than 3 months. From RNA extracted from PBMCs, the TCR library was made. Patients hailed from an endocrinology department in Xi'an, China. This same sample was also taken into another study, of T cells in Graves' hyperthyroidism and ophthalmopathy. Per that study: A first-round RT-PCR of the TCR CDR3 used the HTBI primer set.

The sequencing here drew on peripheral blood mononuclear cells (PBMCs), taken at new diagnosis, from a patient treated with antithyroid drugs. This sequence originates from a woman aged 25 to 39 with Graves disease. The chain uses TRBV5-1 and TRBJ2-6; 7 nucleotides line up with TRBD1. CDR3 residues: CASSLRDSLSGANVLTF. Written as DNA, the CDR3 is TGCGCCAGCAGCTTACGGGACAGCCTCTCTGGGGCCAACGTCCTGACTTTC.